The 17 T cell receptor beta chains below were found in one sample sequenced in a study of T-cell memory formation after mild COVID-19. TCRdb reprocessed the 5' RACE reads via MiXCR and lists one record per CDR3 protein. The sample includes 260,000 or so distinct CDR3 sequences, roughly 17% of them seen just once. Sequencing was carried out using PBMCs or a T cell subset sorted from them (not recorded which). The source of these receptors is a man between 18 and 35 years old who had mild COVID-19 (a few samples of this study predate the infection). Cell type and time point are not known.

The J gene is TRBJ1-2, the V gene TRBV4-2, with D hard to call. Germline CDR1 LGHNA, CDR2 YNFKEQ. This CDR3 spans 14 amino acids. Trimming removed 2 bases from V and 1 base from J, with 8 bases in between. Written as DNA, the CDR3 is TGTGCCAGCAGCCAACTTAACATTAACTATGGCTACACCTTC. Protein sequence: CASSQLNINYGYTF.

This clonotype was observed a few times. The rearrangement links TRBV18 to TRBJ1-1; 7 bases fit TRBD1. The V and J ends lost 1 base and 1 base, in that order; junction bases with no gene match: 3. The CDR3 is 15 amino acids. Per germline, CDR1 KGHSH and CDR2 LQKENI. The CDR3 sequence: CASSPQGAPNTEAFF. The CDR3 DNA follows: TGTGCCAGCTCACCACAGGGGGCACCGAACACTGAAGCTTTCTTT.

This clonotype came up a few times. The chain is built from TRBV19 and TRBJ1-2, with a tentative D call TRBD1 (5 bases). CDR3 size: 12 residues. Germline V gene data show CDR1 as LNHDA and CDR2 as SQIVND (reference sequence). The germline V and J ends were trimmed by 7 bases and 5 bases, with 11 bases remaining between them. DNA of the CDR3: TGTGCCAGTACCGTTGGGGGGTATGGCTACACCTTC. This translates into CASTVGGYGYTF.

V is TRBV12-3 or TRBV12-4 and J is TRBJ1-2, with D maybe TRBD1 (5 bases). The CDR3 is 13 residues long. The V end was cut by 3 bases, the J end by 4 bases, with 9 bases between. Written as DNA, the CDR3 is TGTGCCAGCAGTTTTCGGGGGGGCTATGGCTACACCTTC. The encoded protein is CASSFRGGYGYTF.

The chain employs TRBV7-9 and TRBJ2-6; possible D gene TRBD1, 5 bases. With 5 bases removed from V and 4 bases from J, the gap between germline ends came to 12 bases. The CDR3 contains 15 residues. CDR1 and CDR2 from the germline V gene are SEHNR and FQNEAQ (reference sequence). The CDR3 nucleotides are TGTGCCAGCAGCCGCAGGGCCTCCGGGGCCAACGTCCTGACTTTC. Its protein is CASSRRASGANVLTF.

This chain joins TRBV29-1 and TRBJ2-7; 10 bases line up with TRBD1. Germline trimming cut 4 bases from V and 6 bases from J; bases unmatched to any gene: 9. The CDR3 extends over 14 amino acids. The germline CDR1 and CDR2 sequences are SQVTM and ANQGSEA. CDR3 loop: CSVARGTGDSEQYF. The CDR3 bases are TGCAGCGTTGCCCGGGGGACAGGGGACTCCGAGCAGTACTTC.

CDR3 sequence reads: CASRTGIDTHTDTQYF. The CDR3 DNA follows: TGCGCCAGCAGGACAGGGATTGACACACACACAGATACGCAGTATTTT. V gene TRBV5-1 combines with J gene TRBJ2-3; the match to TRBD1 covers 7 bases. This CDR3 has 16 residues. Germline V gives CDR1 SGHRS, CDR2 YFSETQ. J lost 2 bases, V lost 5 bases, and 11 bases had no gene match.

The table lists this clonotype with a few counts. The chain links TRBV6-2 or TRBV6-3 to TRBJ2-1; D unresolved. Germline loops: CDR1 MNHEY, CDR2 SVGEGT. The CDR3 is made up of 14 amino acids. Trimming pared 6 bases from V and 4 bases from J, leaving 13 bases between. CDR3 in DNA: TGTGCCAGCAGGCCGACCTGGACGTACAATGAGCAGTTCTTC. As protein: CASRPTWTYNEQFF.

This chain joins TRBV7-8 and TRBJ2-3; D remains unclear. The CDR3 is made up of 14 amino acids. In germline, CDR1 is SGHVS, CDR2 FQNEAQ. The V end was cut by 3 bases, the J end by 0 bases, with 7 bases between. CDR3 amino acids: CASSFQRSTDTQYF. The CDR3 coding sequence is TGTGCCAGCAGCTTTCAACGAAGCACAGATACGCAGTATTTT. Full variable domain (missing parts from reference TRBV7-8 and TRBJ2-3): GAGVSQSPRYKVAKRGQDVALRCDPISGHVSLFWYQQALGQGPEFLTYFQNEAQLDKSGLPSDRFFAERPEGSVSTLKIQRTQQEDSAVYLCASSFQRSTDTQYFGPGTRLTVL.

This clonotype has a handful of counts. V gene TRBV25-1 combines with J gene TRBJ2-3, with 7 bases aligning to TRBD1. CDR3 length equals 15 residues. Germline V lookup: CDR1 MGHDK, CDR2 SYGVNS. V dropped 4 bases and J dropped 1; count of bases not matched to a gene: 5. This CDR3 is CASSAYQGGTDTQYF. The CDR3, as DNA: TGTGCCAGCAGTGCGTACCAGGGGGGCACAGATACGCAGTATTTT.

The gene calls are TRBV4-2 and TRBJ1-3; D is unresolved. The ends were cut back, 0 bases at V and 0 bases at J, with 6 bases in the middle. The germline CDR1 and CDR2 sequences are LGHNA and YNFKEQ. The CDR3 runs 15 residues. The chain's CDR3 is CASSQDRSSGNTIYF. The CDR3 DNA follows: TGTGCCAGCAGCCAAGACAGGAGCTCTGGAAACACCATATATTTT.

The chain has TRBV5-1 and TRBJ2-3; weak D call: TRBD2 (5 bases). The CDR3 has 14 amino acids. V lost 1 base and J lost 2, with 8 bases in between. Germline CDR1 reads SGHRS; CDR2 reads YFSETQ. The chain's CDR3 is CASSLSRDTDTQYF. The CDR3 nucleotides are TGCGCCAGCAGCTTGAGCCGGGACACAGATACGCAGTATTTT.

This sequence joins TRBV5-1 and TRBJ2-1, with a possible D match to TRBD1 (5 bases). The CDR3 is 18 amino acids. Germline V CDR1 and CDR2: SGHRS, YFSETQ. The V and J ends lost 4 bases and 0 bases respectively, with 20 bases between them. This CDR3 is CASSPRPAGSSSYNEQFF. Here the CDR3 DNA reads TGCGCCAGCAGCCCCCGCCCGGCAGGGTCTAGCTCCTACAATGAGCAGTTCTTC.

This clonotype was detected a few times. V is TRBV7-8 and J is TRBJ2-7; possibly TRBD1 for D (6 bases). This CDR3 has 14 amino acids. CDR1 is SGHVS and CDR2 is FQNEAQ in the germline V gene. V lost 5 bases, J lost 4 bases, and 15 bases lay in between. The CDR3 sequence: CASSPYRVGYEQYV. DNA for the CDR3: TGTGCCAGCAGCCCCTACAGGGTAGGATACGAGCAGTACGTC.

The chain joins TRBV4-1 to TRBJ2-7; D gene unclear. Germline V gene sequence: CDR1 MGHRA, CDR2 YSYEKL. The CDR3 loop spans 13 amino acids. V was trimmed by 3 bases and J by 3 bases, leaving 9 bases between them. The CDR3 region is CASSQEPGYEQYV. The CDR3 region has the DNA TGCGCCAGCAGCCAGGAACCAGGCTACGAGCAGTACGTC.

Many counts were recorded for this clonotype. The rearrangement links TRBV20-1 to TRBJ1-5, with D possibly matching TRBD1 (5 bases). From germline, CDR1 is DFQATT and CDR2 SNEGSKA (reference sequence). The CDR3 has 14 residues. Trimming took off 5 bases at V and 2 bases at J, with 13 bases between the two ends. CDR3 DNA sequence: TGCAGTGCTCCTCGGGGCGCGGGCAATCAGCCCCAGCATTTT. This codes for CSAPRGAGNQPQHF.

This clonotype was seen more than once but under ten times. The chain recombines TRBV4-3 with TRBJ1-2, with D unclear. The CDR3 has 14 residues. V was cut by 4 bases and J by 6 bases, with 15 bases left in between. The V gene's germline CDR1 is LGHNA and CDR2 YSLEER. DNA of the CDR3: TGCGCCAGCAGCCCCCCCGGATTTGGTGATGGCTACACCTTC. This encodes CASSPPGFGDGYTF.